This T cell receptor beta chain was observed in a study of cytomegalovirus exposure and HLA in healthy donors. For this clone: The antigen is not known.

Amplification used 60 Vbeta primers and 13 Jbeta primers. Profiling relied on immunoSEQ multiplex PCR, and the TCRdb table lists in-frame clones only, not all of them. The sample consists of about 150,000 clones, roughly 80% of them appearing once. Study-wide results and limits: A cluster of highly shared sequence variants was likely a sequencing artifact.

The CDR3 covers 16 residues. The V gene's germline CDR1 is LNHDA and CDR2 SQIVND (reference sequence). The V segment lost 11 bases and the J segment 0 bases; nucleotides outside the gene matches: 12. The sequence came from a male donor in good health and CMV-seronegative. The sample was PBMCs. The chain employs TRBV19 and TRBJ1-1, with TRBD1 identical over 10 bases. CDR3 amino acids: CAATGTGARMNTEAFF. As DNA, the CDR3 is TGTGCCGCGACCGGGACAGGGGCGCGCATGAACACTGAAGCTTTCTTT.